Below, one T cell receptor (beta chain) is given with its context. Its antigen remains unidentified. Additional DNA sequences in this sample encode the identical CDR3. Replicate sorted-subset PCRs were loaded with roughly 200 ng DNA, roughly 33,000 T cell genomes. Original analysis: ImmunoSEQ output lacked quality scores and full-length reads, limiting matched filtering. Profiling relied on immunoSEQ multiplex PCR, and the TCRdb table lists in-frame clones only, not all of them. The DNA was the basis for D and trimming; V, J and clone size are from that table. The sample shows hundreds of thousands of clones, roughly 98% of them seen only once. Naive CD8 cells lacked CD45RO and underwent positive selection for CCR7, leaving out terminally differentiated effector memory CD45RA+ cells. The data are from a study of shared clonotypes between healthy human individuals. The length of the CDR3 is 13 residues. V was pared by 0 bases and J by 2 bases, with 5 bases between. CDR1 MNHEY and CDR2 SMNVEV come from the germline V gene (reference sequence).

The study, taken as a whole, reports: Naive subsets, compared against memory subsets, generally had larger estimated richness values.

This chain connects TRBV27 to TRBJ2-7; D may be TRBD1 (5 bases). The origin of this receptor is a young man in good health. Sequencing was carried out using naive CD8+ T cells sorted from blood. DNA of the CDR3: TGTGCCAGCAGTTTATCAGGGGCCTACGAGCAGTACTTC. The encoded protein is CASSLSGAYEQYF.